This T cell receptor (beta chain) appears in the sequencing data of a study of OX40 agonist ivuxolimab in advanced cancers. Across the study: Patient treatment consisted of intravenous ivuxolimab administration every 2 weeks at 0.01 to 10 mg/kg. Head and neck, renal cell, melanoma or hepatocellular carcinoma were the cancers that dose-escalation patients had. Therapy given before enrollment (anti-PD-1, anti-PD-L1 or anti-CTLA-4) was allowed, and 40% to 50% had some.

Sequencing used immunoSEQ multiplex PCR; TCRdb keeps in-frame clones, though not all of them. The sample has around 80,000 clones, 85% to 90% seen once. The CDR3 is 12 amino acids. Germline V gene sequence: CDR1 MNHNS, CDR2 SASEGT. As to this clone: Its antigen is still unknown. One end of the junction fails to match germline, which may point to a read error.

Findings of the study overall: The mean number of expanded clones was higher in CD8+ T cells than in CD4+.

The chain recombines TRBV6-1 with TRBJ2-4, with 9 nucleotides matching TRBD1. This sample comprised CD4+ or CD8+ T cells sorted from blood, obtained in a trial of the OX40 agonist ivuxolimab. The receptor comes from an adult with an advanced solid tumor such as melanoma, head and neck, liver or kidney cancer. CDR3 region: CASSVTPGTGFF. In nucleotides, the CDR3 is TGTGCCAGCAGTGTAACCCCCGGGACAGGGTTTTTC.